Reported below is one T cell receptor beta chain. What it recognizes is unknown. This sample stems from a study of Graves' ophthalmopathy and Graves' hyperthyroidism. Study-wide findings and caveats: Most clonotypes expanded in thyroid above 0.001 frequency were present in blood too.

Certain patients, namely those with other autoimmune diseases, uncontrolled infections, pregnancy or lactation, were excluded. Amplification of TCR beta CDR3 regions used RNA transcripts. The workflow started with a first-round RT-PCR run with HTBI primers and then moved on to a second-round multiplex PCR. TCRdb reprocessed the multiplex PCR reads via MiXCR and lists one record per CDR3 protein. The data show about 640,000 distinct CDR3 sequences, about 41% seen once. Losses at the gene ends were 5 bases for V and 6 bases for J; bases not matched to a gene: 5. Germline V lookup: CDR1 MNHNS, CDR2 SASEGT. The CDR3 is made up of 14 amino acids.

Material: peripheral blood. The chain recombines TRBV6-1 with TRBJ2-7, with TRBD2 matching 12 bases. The origin of this receptor is an adult man with Graves' ophthalmopathy. CDR3 loop: CASSRLAGEGEQYF. The CDR3 coding sequence is TGTGCCAGCAGTCGACTAGCGGGAGAGGGCGAGCAGTACTTC.